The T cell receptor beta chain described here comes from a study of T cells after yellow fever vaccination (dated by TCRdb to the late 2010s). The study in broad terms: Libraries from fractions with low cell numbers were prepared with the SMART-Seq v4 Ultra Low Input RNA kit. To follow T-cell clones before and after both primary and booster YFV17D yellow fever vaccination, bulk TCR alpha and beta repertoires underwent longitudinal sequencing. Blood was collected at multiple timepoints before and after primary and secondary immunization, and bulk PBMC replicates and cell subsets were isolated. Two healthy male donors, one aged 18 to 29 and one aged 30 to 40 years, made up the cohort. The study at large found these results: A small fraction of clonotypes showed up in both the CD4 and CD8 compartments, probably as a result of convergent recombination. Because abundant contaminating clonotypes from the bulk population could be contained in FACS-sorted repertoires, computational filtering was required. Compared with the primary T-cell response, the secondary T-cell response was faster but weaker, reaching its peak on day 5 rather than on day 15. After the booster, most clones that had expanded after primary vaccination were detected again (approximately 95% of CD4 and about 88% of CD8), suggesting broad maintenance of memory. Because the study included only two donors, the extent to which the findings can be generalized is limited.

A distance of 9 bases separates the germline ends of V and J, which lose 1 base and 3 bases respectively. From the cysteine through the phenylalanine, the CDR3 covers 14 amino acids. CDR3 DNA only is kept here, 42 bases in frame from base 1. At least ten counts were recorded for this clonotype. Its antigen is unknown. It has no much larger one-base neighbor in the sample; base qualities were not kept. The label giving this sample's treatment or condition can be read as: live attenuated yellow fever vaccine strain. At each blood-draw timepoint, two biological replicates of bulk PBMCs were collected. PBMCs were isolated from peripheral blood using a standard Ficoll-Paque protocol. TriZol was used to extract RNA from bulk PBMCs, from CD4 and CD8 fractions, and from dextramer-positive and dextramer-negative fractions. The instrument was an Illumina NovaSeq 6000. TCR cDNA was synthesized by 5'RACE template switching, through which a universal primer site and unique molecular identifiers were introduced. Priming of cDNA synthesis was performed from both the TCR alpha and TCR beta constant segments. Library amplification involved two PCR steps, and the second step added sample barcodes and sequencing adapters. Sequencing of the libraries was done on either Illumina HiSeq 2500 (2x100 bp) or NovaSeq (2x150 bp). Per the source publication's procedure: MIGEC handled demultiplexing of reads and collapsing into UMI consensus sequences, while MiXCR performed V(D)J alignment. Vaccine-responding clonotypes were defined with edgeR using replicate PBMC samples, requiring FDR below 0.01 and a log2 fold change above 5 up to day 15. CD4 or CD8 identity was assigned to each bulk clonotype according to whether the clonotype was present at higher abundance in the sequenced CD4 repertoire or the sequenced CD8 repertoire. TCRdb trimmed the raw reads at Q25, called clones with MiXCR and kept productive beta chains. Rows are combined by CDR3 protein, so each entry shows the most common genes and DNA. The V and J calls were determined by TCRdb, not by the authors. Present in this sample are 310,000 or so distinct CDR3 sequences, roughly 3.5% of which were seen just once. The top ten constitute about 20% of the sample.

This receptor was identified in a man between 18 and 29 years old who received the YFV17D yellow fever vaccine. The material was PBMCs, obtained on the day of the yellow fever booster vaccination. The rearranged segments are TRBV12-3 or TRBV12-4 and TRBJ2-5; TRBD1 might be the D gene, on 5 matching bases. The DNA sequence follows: TGTGCCAGCAGTTTAGAGGGCAGGGAAGAGACCCAGTACTTC. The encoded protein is CASSLEGREETQYF.